The present entry profiles one TCR beta chain with its context. This entry is derived from a study of blood T cell repertoires in COVID-19. Overall study: The samples span acute and convalescent COVID-19 from the United States, Italy and Spain.

Germline V CDR1 and CDR2: LGHDT, YNNKEL (reference sequence). Trimming left V 1 base short and J 4 bases short, with 7 bases between. This CDR3 region has 13 residues. Original handling: Estimation of nucleated cell counts relied on the amplification of reference gene primers. Assay: immunoSEQ multiplex PCR; the TCRdb copy retains only in-frame clones and omits some. That table gives V, J and clone size, and the DNA gave D and trimming. The table records about 250,000 clones, around 89% of them present only once. This clonotype was obtained from a man under 40 with acute or convalescent COVID-19. The rearrangement joins TRBV3-1 (or the pseudogene TRBV3-2) to TRBJ1-2; tentative D call: TRBD1 (5 bases). Material for sequencing was peripheral blood. The CDR3 DNA follows: TGTGCCAGCAGCCAAGGGGGGGTCTATGGCTACACCTTC. This gives the protein CASSQGGVYGYTF.